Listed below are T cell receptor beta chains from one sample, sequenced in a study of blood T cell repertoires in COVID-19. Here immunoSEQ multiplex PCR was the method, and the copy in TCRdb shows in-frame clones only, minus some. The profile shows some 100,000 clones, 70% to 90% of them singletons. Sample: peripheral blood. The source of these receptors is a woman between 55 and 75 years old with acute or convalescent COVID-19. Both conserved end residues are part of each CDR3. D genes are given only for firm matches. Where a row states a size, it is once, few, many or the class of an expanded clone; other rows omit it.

CDR3aa: CASSSLLNSPLHF
CDR3nt: TGTGCCAGCAGCTCCCTCCTCAATTCACCCCTCCACTTT
abundance: .
j_gene: TRBJ1-6
v_gene: TRBV7-3
d_gene: .

CDR3aa: CASRPGGGKEAFF
CDR3nt: TGTGCCAGCAGGCCCGGAGGGGGCAAAGAAGCTTTCTTT
abundance: .
j_gene: TRBJ1-1
v_gene: TRBV5-6
d_gene: TRBD1

CDR3aa: CASSLGGPGELFF
CDR3nt: TGTGCCAGCAGCTTGGGGGGTCCCGGGGAGCTGTTTTTT
abundance: .
j_gene: TRBJ2-2
v_gene: TRBV11-3
d_gene: .

CDR3aa: CASSGQGSGNTIYF
CDR3nt: TGTGCCAGCAGCGGACAGGGTTCTGGAAACACCATATATTTT
abundance: once
j_gene: TRBJ1-3
v_gene: TRBV7-2
d_gene: TRBD1

CDR3aa: CASKRGPNTGELFF
CDR3nt: TGTGCCAGCAAAAGAGGTCCGAACACCGGGGAGCTGTTTTTT
abundance: .
j_gene: TRBJ2-2
v_gene: TRBV7-2
d_gene: .

CDR3aa: CASRDSKNYEQYF
CDR3nt: TGTGCCAGCCGGGACAGCAAGAACTACGAGCAGTACTTC
abundance: .
j_gene: TRBJ2-7
v_gene: TRBV6-6
d_gene: TRBD1

CDR3aa: CASSPRTGRTNTEAFF
CDR3nt: TGCGCCAGCAGCCCCAGGACAGGGCGGACGAACACTGAAGCTTTCTTT
abundance: .
j_gene: TRBJ1-1
v_gene: TRBV5-1
d_gene: TRBD1

CDR3aa: CASIGFSDRGGSPLHF
CDR3nt: TGTGCCAGCATCGGGTTTTCGGACAGGGGTGGTTCACCCCTCCACTTT
abundance: .
j_gene: TRBJ1-6
v_gene: TRBV2
d_gene: TRBD1

CDR3aa: CSVEADAGTGNGYTF
CDR3nt: TGCAGCGTTGAAGCTGATGCCGGGACAGGGAACGGCTACACCTTC
abundance: .
j_gene: TRBJ1-2
v_gene: TRBV29-1
d_gene: TRBD1

CDR3aa: CASSRRDYGYTF
CDR3nt: TGTGCCAGCAGTCGACGGGACTATGGCTACACCTTC
abundance: .
j_gene: TRBJ1-2
v_gene: TRBV28
d_gene: .

CDR3aa: CASSIGPGDGNTIYF
CDR3nt: TGTGCCAGTAGTATAGGCCCCGGAGATGGAAACACCATATATTTT
abundance: .
j_gene: TRBJ1-3
v_gene: TRBV19
d_gene: .

CDR3aa: CASSPPAFRGTDTQYF
CDR3nt: TGTGCCAGCAGTCCACCCGCGTTTCGGGGCACAGATACGCAGTATTTT
abundance: .
j_gene: TRBJ2-3
v_gene: TRBV27
d_gene: .

CDR3aa: CASSFGRGGGEQFF
CDR3nt: TGTGCCAGCAGCTTTGGGAGGGGGGGCGGTGAGCAGTTCTTC
abundance: .
j_gene: TRBJ2-1
v_gene: TRBV7-2
d_gene: .

CDR3aa: CASSSGNYEQYF
CDR3nt: TGTGCCAGCAGCTCGGGGAACTACGAGCAGTACTTC
abundance: once
j_gene: TRBJ2-7
v_gene: TRBV5-6
d_gene: .

CDR3aa: CASSLRDSYNEQFF
CDR3nt: TGTGCCAGCAGCTTGCGGGACTCCTACAATGAGCAGTTCTTC
abundance: many
j_gene: TRBJ2-1
v_gene: TRBV7-8
d_gene: .

CDR3aa: CASSPLGQGSQGGYTF
CDR3nt: TGTGCCAGCAGCCCCCTGGGACAGGGTTCCCAGGGAGGCTACACCTTC
abundance: .
j_gene: TRBJ1-2
v_gene: TRBV6-2/TRBV6-3
d_gene: TRBD1

CDR3aa: CASRGQGHWDTIYF
CDR3nt: TGTGCCAGCAGGGGACAGGGACATTGGGACACCATATATTTT
abundance: few
j_gene: TRBJ1-3
v_gene: TRBV27
d_gene: TRBD1

CDR3aa: CASTPGGSGQPQHF
CDR3nt: TGTGCCAGCACCCCAGGGGGCTCGGGGCAGCCCCAGCATTTT
abundance: medium-sized
j_gene: TRBJ1-5
v_gene: TRBV28
d_gene: TRBD1

CDR3aa: CASSYGPPGQNYEQYF
CDR3nt: TGTGCCAGCAGCTACGGCCCACCGGGACAGAACTACGAGCAGTACTTC
abundance: .
j_gene: TRBJ2-7
v_gene: TRBV11-3
d_gene: TRBD1

CDR3aa: CASKAGPDTQYF
CDR3nt: TGTGCCAGCAAGGCGGGGCCGGATACGCAGTATTTT
abundance: .
j_gene: TRBJ2-3
v_gene: TRBV28
d_gene: .

CDR3aa: CASMTGALSYEQYF
CDR3nt: TGTGCCAGCATGACAGGGGCCCTCTCCTACGAGCAGTACTTC
abundance: .
j_gene: TRBJ2-7
v_gene: TRBV11-2
d_gene: TRBD1

CDR3aa: CASSPQGPQHF
CDR3nt: TGCGCCAGCAGCCCCCAGGGGCCCCAGCATTTT
abundance: .
j_gene: TRBJ1-5
v_gene: TRBV5-1
d_gene: .

CDR3aa: CASPGQASYEQYF
CDR3nt: TGTGCCAGCCCGGGACAGGCTAGCTACGAGCAGTACTTC
abundance: .
j_gene: TRBJ2-7
v_gene: TRBV11-3
d_gene: TRBD1

CDR3aa: CASRPGLDLYEQYF
CDR3nt: TGTGCCAGCAGGCCGGGACTAGATCTTTACGAGCAGTACTTC
abundance: few
j_gene: TRBJ2-7
v_gene: TRBV2
d_gene: TRBD2

CDR3aa: CASSHLTGQNTEAFF
CDR3nt: TGTGCCAGCAGCCATCTGACGGGACAGAACACTGAAGCTTTCTTT
abundance: .
j_gene: TRBJ1-1
v_gene: TRBV4-2
d_gene: .

CDR3aa: CASSQAPPTGQEGYTF
CDR3nt: TGCGCCAGCAGCCAAGCCCCCCCGACAGGGCAAGAAGGCTACACCTTC
abundance: .
j_gene: TRBJ1-2
v_gene: TRBV4-3
d_gene: TRBD1

CDR3aa: CASSPLRGQGAEKLFF
CDR3nt: TGTGCCAGCTCACCACTAAGGGGACAGGGAGCTGAAAAACTGTTTTTT
abundance: .
j_gene: TRBJ1-4
v_gene: TRBV18
d_gene: TRBD1

CDR3aa: CASSLGDFYNEQFF
CDR3nt: TGTGCCAGCAGTCTCGGGGACTTCTACAATGAGCAGTTCTTC
abundance: .
j_gene: TRBJ2-1
v_gene: TRBV27
d_gene: .

CDR3aa: CATSRGQGKDNEQFF
CDR3nt: TGTGCCACCAGCAGGGGACAGGGAAAAGACAATGAGCAGTTCTTC
abundance: few
j_gene: TRBJ2-1
v_gene: TRBV15
d_gene: TRBD1

CDR3aa: CASSLSPGSTDTQYF
CDR3nt: TGCGCCAGCAGCTTGTCCCCAGGGTCCACAGATACGCAGTATTTT
abundance: .
j_gene: TRBJ2-3
v_gene: TRBV5-1
d_gene: .

CDR3aa: CASSSGFIGSYEQYF
CDR3nt: TGTGCCAGTAGTTCGGGGTTTATTGGTTCCTACGAGCAGTACTTC
abundance: few
j_gene: TRBJ2-7
v_gene: TRBV19
d_gene: .

CDR3aa: CASSQNRESLHF
CDR3nt: TGTGCCAGCAGCCAGAACAGGGAATCCCTCCACTTT
abundance: .
j_gene: TRBJ1-6
v_gene: TRBV14
d_gene: .

CDR3aa: CAWSAPDRGGTEAFF
CDR3nt: TGTGCCTGGAGTGCACCTGACAGGGGAGGCACTGAAGCTTTCTTT
abundance: .
j_gene: TRBJ1-1
v_gene: TRBV30
d_gene: TRBD1

CDR3aa: CASSPTRGMGSGEKLFF
CDR3nt: TGTGCCAGCAGTCCCACCCGGGGGATGGGATCAGGTGAAAAACTGTTTTTT
abundance: .
j_gene: TRBJ1-4
v_gene: TRBV27
d_gene: .

CDR3aa: CASSLSAVSGNTIYF
CDR3nt: TGTGCCAGCAGCTTGTCTGCAGTCTCTGGAAACACCATATATTTT
abundance: medium-sized
j_gene: TRBJ1-3
v_gene: TRBV5-4
d_gene: .

CDR3aa: CASNGRRSGDSPLHF
CDR3nt: TGCGCCAGCAACGGGAGACGGTCCGGGGATTCACCCCTCCACTTT
abundance: .
j_gene: TRBJ1-6
v_gene: TRBV5-1
d_gene: .

CDR3aa: CASSPDREAGNTIYF
CDR3nt: TGTGCCAGCAGCCCAGACAGGGAAGCTGGAAACACCATATATTTT
abundance: .
j_gene: TRBJ1-3
v_gene: TRBV7-2
d_gene: TRBD1

CDR3aa: CASAPGSGNTIYF
CDR3nt: TGCGCCAGCGCCCCAGGCTCTGGAAACACCATATATTTT
abundance: .
j_gene: TRBJ1-3
v_gene: TRBV5-1
d_gene: .

CDR3aa: CASSALTGGNQPQHF
CDR3nt: TGTGCCAGCTCGGCTCTGACAGGCGGCAATCAGCCCCAGCATTTT
abundance: .
j_gene: TRBJ1-5
v_gene: TRBV18
d_gene: .

CDR3aa: CASSLGGSGREKLFF
CDR3nt: TGTGCCAGCAGCTTAGGGGGCAGTGGACGGGAAAAACTGTTTTTT
abundance: .
j_gene: TRBJ1-4
v_gene: TRBV7-2
d_gene: .

CDR3aa: CASSRPAPLAGRPDTQYF
CDR3nt: TGCGCCAGCAGTCGACCCGCCCCTCTAGCGGGGCGACCAGATACGCAGTATTTT
abundance: .
j_gene: TRBJ2-3
v_gene: TRBV10-1
d_gene: TRBD2

CDR3aa: CASSLASGDNEQFF
CDR3nt: TGTGCCAGCAGCTTAGCTAGCGGGGATAATGAGCAGTTCTTC
abundance: once
j_gene: TRBJ2-1
v_gene: TRBV7-9
d_gene: TRBD2

CDR3aa: CASSLDYRSGQGASTGELFF
CDR3nt: TGTGCCAGCAGCTTAGATTATAGGTCGGGACAGGGGGCAAGCACCGGGGAGCTGTTTTTT
abundance: .
j_gene: TRBJ2-2
v_gene: TRBV11-2
d_gene: TRBD1

CDR3aa: CASSVATENTEAFF
CDR3nt: TGTGCCAGCAGCGTCGCTACTGAGAACACTGAAGCTTTCTTT
abundance: once
j_gene: TRBJ1-1
v_gene: TRBV13
d_gene: .

CDR3aa: CASSLTGGAETQYF
CDR3nt: TGTGCCAGCAGCCTAACAGGGGGCGCAGAGACCCAGTACTTC
abundance: .
j_gene: TRBJ2-5
v_gene: TRBV5-4
d_gene: TRBD1

CDR3aa: CAWSYGSLGTQYF
CDR3nt: TGTGCCTGGTCATACGGGAGCCTGGGGACCCAGTACTTC
abundance: .
j_gene: TRBJ2-5
v_gene: TRBV30
d_gene: .

CDR3aa: CSVYQGNEQFF
CDR3nt: TGCAGCGTGTATCAGGGCAATGAGCAGTTCTTC
abundance: .
j_gene: TRBJ2-1
v_gene: TRBV29-1
d_gene: .

CDR3aa: CASSPRAGSSYNEQFF
CDR3nt: TGTGCCAGCTCACCACGAGCGGGGAGCTCCTACAATGAGCAGTTCTTC
abundance: once
j_gene: TRBJ2-1
v_gene: TRBV18
d_gene: TRBD2

CDR3aa: CASSEDGGSNQPQHF
CDR3nt: TGTGCCAGCAGTGAAGACGGCGGTAGCAATCAGCCCCAGCATTTT
abundance: .
j_gene: TRBJ1-5
v_gene: TRBV6-1
d_gene: .

CDR3aa: CASSLARGGEQYF
CDR3nt: TGTGCCAGCAGCTTGGCCCGCGGGGGCGAGCAGTACTTC
abundance: .
j_gene: TRBJ2-7
v_gene: TRBV5-5
d_gene: TRBD2

CDR3aa: CASSVDTGTGGTDTQYF
CDR3nt: TGTGCCAGCAGCGTAGATACCGGGACAGGGGGCACAGATACGCAGTATTTT
abundance: .
j_gene: TRBJ2-3
v_gene: TRBV9
d_gene: TRBD1

CDR3aa: CASSLNLGSGEQYF
CDR3nt: TGCGCCAGCAGCTTGAATCTGGGGAGCGGCGAGCAGTACTTC
abundance: .
j_gene: TRBJ2-7
v_gene: TRBV5-1
d_gene: .

CDR3aa: CSLAPQETQYF
CDR3nt: TGCAGCCTAGCGCCCCAAGAGACCCAGTACTTC
abundance: .
j_gene: TRBJ2-5
v_gene: TRBV20-1
d_gene: .

CDR3aa: CSVSGLHHEQYF
CDR3nt: TGCAGCGTAAGCGGCCTCCACCACGAGCAGTACTTC
abundance: .
j_gene: TRBJ2-7
v_gene: TRBV29-1
d_gene: .

CDR3aa: CASSLLGQGTNEQYF
CDR3nt: TGTGCCAGCAGCTTGTTGGGACAGGGGACGAATGAGCAGTACTTC
abundance: few
j_gene: TRBJ2-7
v_gene: TRBV5-8
d_gene: TRBD1

CDR3aa: CASRKQGTYNSPLHF
CDR3nt: TGTGCCAGCAGGAAACAGGGAACCTATAATTCACCCCTCCACTTT
abundance: .
j_gene: TRBJ1-6
v_gene: TRBV25-1
d_gene: .

CDR3aa: CASLPRGGRGEKLFF
CDR3nt: TGTGCCAGCCTCCCCCGGGGAGGGAGGGGGGAAAAACTGTTTTTT
abundance: .
j_gene: TRBJ1-4
v_gene: TRBV28
d_gene: .

CDR3aa: CASSEGGQGGTQYF
CDR3nt: TGTGCCAGCAGTGAGGGAGGACAGGGAGGGACCCAGTACTTC
abundance: .
j_gene: TRBJ2-5
v_gene: TRBV2
d_gene: TRBD1

CDR3aa: CASSISGSLNEQFF
CDR3nt: TGTGCCAGTAGTATTAGCGGGAGCTTAAATGAGCAGTTCTTC
abundance: few
j_gene: TRBJ2-1
v_gene: TRBV19
d_gene: TRBD2